Described below is a single T cell receptor beta chain sequence and its context. Its antigen has not been determined. Nothing much larger sits one base from this clone, and base qualities are not available. From cysteine to phenylalanine, the CDR3 is 14 amino acids long. The DNA shown is the 42-base CDR3, in frame from base 1. Looking up the germline V gene (reference sequence) yields CDR1 MNHEY and CDR2 SMNVEV. Trimming costs V 2 bases and J 5 bases, and their ends lie 10 bases apart. The sample comes from a study of shared clonotypes between healthy human individuals (dated by TCRdb to 2019 to 2021). Turning to the overall study: The cohort included three men and a couple of women between 18 and 49 years of age. The study deeply sequenced blood TCR repertoires of about 5 healthy adults to estimate repertoire size and the extent of clonotype sharing between individuals. To increase sequencing depth and limit assay-specific biases, TCR repertoire library preparation and sequencing were carried out by different laboratories using diverse techniques. For each donor, three plates each were used for CD4 naive and CD4 memory, two plates were used for CD8 naive, and one plate was used for CD8 memory. Between about 0.94 and 8.9 billion PBMCs per donor were obtained by leukapheresis.

Using the deep immunoSEQ assay, TCR CDR3 regions were amplified from genomic DNA by multiplex PCR. Genomic DNA extracted from each cell subset was distributed evenly over all wells of several immunoSEQ 96-well plates, and each plate served as one replicate. Each replicate PCR for sorted subsets received about 180 ng genomic DNA, equal to 28,000 or so T cell genomes. Purified libraries were quantified with a Qubit 3.0 fluorometer, sized on a Bioanalyzer 2100, and re-quantified with the KAPA Library Quantification kit. Each immunoSEQ 96-well plate was sequenced on its own single-read 150-cycle Illumina NextSeq 550 flow cell. Per the original workflow: Because the immunoSEQ output held only junctional sequences and lacked quality scores, the filtering could not match the filtering applied to full-length reads. Sequences were annotated with PyIR, a Python wrapper for IgBLAST v1.9, and V/J genes and CDR3 were assigned using IMGT germline references. Any read was removed if the V/J assignment was weak (E-value above 1e-6), the CDR3 was missing, or the read contained stop codons, out-of-frame junctions, or ambiguous translated residues. V3J clonotypes were defined as sequences sharing an identical inferred V gene, J gene, and CDR3 amino acid sequence. The percentage overlap between two repertoires was calculated by dividing the number of shared unique clonotypes by the size of the smaller repertoire. Richness of each repertoire was evaluated using RTK rarefaction, the Chao1 estimator, and Recon v2.1 estimates of unobserved clonotypes. OLGA was used to compute generation probabilities for all TCRbeta clonotypes that the gDNA method yielded from a handful of donors. The table comes from immuneACCESS by way of TCRdb, which keeps in-frame sequences with V and J called. Part of the clones is missing from these tables; in studies checked, under half for an unresolved V gene and the rest for unknown reasons. For V, J and clone size, that table is used; D and trimming come from the DNA. A total of roughly 660,000 clones appear in this sample, around 90% of them only once. The leading ten clones occupy 34% of the sample.

Beyond this particular receptor, the publication reports: Sampling was restricted to blood, and TCR repertoires in tissue are likely to differ from TCR repertoires in blood. Incomplete sequencing was indicated by rarefaction of sorted-subset datasets, despite the large sequencing depth. Compared with non-shared clonotypes, the clonotypes found in all four sorted-subset donors had higher generation probabilities. Based on pairwise subsampling, the degree of clonotype sharing among donors was expected to be affected by sequencing depth. Sharing across a few donors was observed for 4.5% to 6.5% of naive CD4, over 3% of naive CD8, roughly 2.3% of memory CD4, and around 0.42% of memory CD8 clonotypes. The genetic and exposure-history diversity represented was limited by the small number of donors. Estimated clonotype richness was generally larger for naive than for memory subsets.

The donors were healthy, HIV-negative adults with no recently reported acute infections or vaccinations. Every donor was a Caucasian adult residing in Nashville, Tennessee, USA. CD8 memory samples were composed of magnetically selected CD45RO+ cells combined with CCR7-negative CD45RA+ effector memory (TemRA) cells. Blood was obtained by leukapheresis, after which PBMCs were separated by Ficoll-Histopaque density gradient centrifugation and cryopreserved in liquid nitrogen vapor phase. Analytical flow cytometry was used to check the purity and quantity of every magnetically sorted T cell population. From each sorted fraction, genomic DNA was isolated and quantified by UV absorbance on a Nanodrop 2000c.

The clonotype originates from a man aged 18 to 30 in good health. Some clones in this sample may be carry-over from other donors' samples. The sequence links TRBV27 to TRBJ1-5; no D segment can be confidently identified. Sequenced: memory CD8+ T cells from PBMCs. The sample's cell subset or site label is to be understood as: CD45RO+ cells pooled with CCR7-negative TemRA cells. CDR3 region: CASSLVLGDQPQHF. In nucleotide form, the sequence is TGTGCCAGCAGTTTAGTTCTCGGGGATCAGCCCCAGCATTTT.